These 32 T cell receptor beta chains share one sample of origin, sequenced in a study of T cell responses to AZD1222 COVID-19 vaccine. TCRdb's table, derived via immunoSEQ multiplex PCR, lists solely in-frame clones and lacks some. The table records some 110,000 clones, more than 80% of them present only once. Sequenced material: peripheral blood, taken on day 0 of AZD1222 vaccination. The receptor set was obtained from an adult in good health.

The chain carries TRBV6-6 and TRBJ2-7; possible D gene TRBD1, 7 bases. Germline lookup yields CDR1 MNHNY and CDR2 SVGAGI (reference sequence). V gave up 7 bases and J gave up 4 bases, with 20 bases separating them. This CDR3 has 15 amino acids. The CDR3 DNA sequence: TGTGCCAGCATTAGGGGGCAGGGGGACTCTTACGAGCAGTACTTC. Translation gives CASIRGQGDSYEQYF.

The chain joins TRBV10-3 to TRBJ2-5, with 9 positions matching TRBD1. The length of the CDR3 is 14 residues. CDR1 is ENHRY and CDR2 is SYGVKD in the germline V gene. Germline trimming cut 6 bases from V and 1 base from J; bases unmatched to any gene: 3. CDR3 DNA: TGTGCCATCAGATCGGACAGGGGCCAAGAGACCCAGTACTTC. Amino acids: CAIRSDRGQETQYF.

The chain couples TRBV6-2 or TRBV6-3 to TRBJ2-5; TRBD2 might be the D (6 bases). CDR1 is MNHEY, CDR2 SVGEGT, per germline. This CDR3 region has 17 residues. V lost 6 bases, J lost 5 bases, and 25 bases lay in between. CDR3 sequence (DNA): TGTGCCAGCAGCCAGGAGGGACCGAGTCGGCGGGTCGAGACCCAGTACTTC. Translation gives CASSQEGPSRRVETQYF.

The chain joins TRBV24-1 to TRBJ2-3; D is undetermined. CDR1 and CDR2 from the germline V gene are KGHDR and SFDVKD. CDR3 length: 15 residues. V was shortened by 4 bases and J by 2 bases, with 12 bases between the two germline ends. The CDR3 protein is CATSDRRGFTDTQYF. CDR3 nucleotide sequence: TGTGCCACCAGTGACCGACGAGGATTCACAGATACGCAGTATTTT.

The V and J genes are TRBV18 and TRBJ1-2; D call uncertain. V lost 3 bases and J 1 base, leaving 6 bases between the germline ends. This CDR3 is 13 amino acids long. The germline V gene has CDR1 KGHSH and CDR2 LQKENI. CDR3 region: CASSPEDNYGYTF. For the CDR3, the DNA is TGTGCCAGCTCACCGGAGGATAACTATGGCTACACCTTC.

This chain links TRBV30 with TRBJ2-7; D not resolved. Germline V gene sequence: CDR1 GTSNPN, CDR2 SVGIG (reference sequence). There are 11 residues in the CDR3. Trimming removed 0 bases from V and 10 bases from J, with 10 bases in between. CDR3 in amino acids: CAWSVDGPQYF. In nucleotides, the CDR3 is TGTGCCTGGAGTGTAGACGGCCCTCAGTACTTC.

This chain uses TRBV19 with TRBJ2-1; D is perhaps TRBD1 (6 bases). V lost 4 bases and J 1 base, leaving 11 bases between the germline ends. Germline loops: CDR1 LNHDA, CDR2 SQIVND (reference sequence). This CDR3 contains 15 residues. CDR3 DNA: TGTGCCAGTAGTACCCACAGGGCATCCTACAATGAGCAGTTCTTC. This translates into CASSTHRASYNEQFF.

The V call is TRBV7-2, the J call TRBJ2-7; the match to TRBD1 covers 8 bases. The CDR3 covers 13 residues. The J segment lost 3 bases and the V segment lost 6 bases, leaving 4 bases of the junction unmatched. Per germline, CDR1 SGHTA and CDR2 FQGNSA. Here the CDR3 DNA reads TGTGCCAGCAGACGGACAGGGATCTACGAGCAGTACTTC. As protein: CASRRTGIYEQYF.

The chain recombines TRBV30 with TRBJ1-2, with 8 bases identical to TRBD1. V trimming: 2 bases; J trimming: 8 bases; junction bases outside the gene matches: 7. Germline V lookup: CDR1 GTSNPN, CDR2 SVGIG (reference sequence). The CDR3 runs to 13 residues. The CDR3 sequence is CAWSSRGRGGYTF. CDR3 nucleotide sequence: TGTGCCTGGAGTTCCAGGGGGCGCGGAGGCTACACCTTC.

This clone turned up a few times. The V call is TRBV10-3, the J call TRBJ1-1, with 8 bases identical to TRBD1. Per the germline V gene, CDR1 is ENHRY and CDR2 is SYGVKD. V gave up 8 bases and J gave up 11 bases; unmatched junction bases: 13. The CDR3 has 13 amino acids. DNA for the CDR3: TGTGCCATCCGGACGGGGGAAGGACAGGGTGCTTTCTTT. Its translation is CAIRTGEGQGAFF.

The chain couples TRBV29-1 to TRBJ2-2; D tentatively reads TRBD1 or TRBD2 (5 bases each). The CDR3 loop spans 13 amino acids. Trimming removed 5 bases at V and 3 bases at J, with 10 bases between. Per germline, CDR1 SQVTM and CDR2 ANQGSEA. The CDR3 bases are TGCAGCGTTCGGCAGGGAGACACCGGGGAGCTGTTTTTT. Its translation is CSVRQGDTGELFF.

The chain combines TRBV7-9 with TRBJ1-1; D gene ambiguous. Per germline, CDR1 SEHNR and CDR2 FQNEAQ (reference sequence). This CDR3 is 13 amino acids long. Trimming stripped 5 bases from V and 0 bases from J, with 7 bases between. CDR3: CASSGLMNTEAFF. CDR3 nucleotide sequence: TGTGCCAGCAGCGGACTCATGAACACTGAAGCTTTCTTT.

V and J are TRBV12-2 and TRBJ1-2. TRBV12-2 is classified as a pseudogene. CDR3 length: 15 residues. The CDR3 coding sequence is TGTGCAAGTCGCTCCAGAGGGCGACACCCCTATGGCTACACCTTC. Its translation is CASRSRGRHPYGYTF.

The chain recombines TRBV28 with TRBJ2-3; TRBD2 matches 12 bases. Germline assignment: CDR1 MDHEN and CDR2 SYDVKM. The CDR3 is made up of 16 amino acids. V was clipped by 6 bases and J by 8 bases; unmatched bases: 12. The CDR3 nucleotides are TGTGCCAGCAGCCCTAGCGGGGGGGAAATCAGTGGTACGCAGTATTTT. Protein sequence: CASSPSGGEISGTQYF. The full variable domain, its missing parts supplied by reference TRBV28 and TRBJ2-3, is DVKVTQSSRYLVKRTGEKVFLECVQDMDHENMFWYRQDPGLGLRLIYFSYDVKMKEKGDIPEGYSVSREKKERFSLILESASTNQTSMYLCASSPSGGEISGTQYFGPGTRLTVL.

This chain connects TRBV24-1 to TRBJ1-1, with TRBD1 identical over 8 bases. In germline, CDR1 is KGHDR, CDR2 SFDVKD. The J segment lost 2 bases and the V segment lost 4 bases, leaving 5 bases of the junction unmatched. CDR3 length equals 15 residues. The CDR3 DNA is TGTGCCACCAGTGAGGGGGACAGGACTAACACTGAAGCTTTCTTT. Residues: CATSEGDRTNTEAFF.

On this clone itself: This same CDR3 is encoded by further DNA sequences in the sample. The CDR3 DNA sequence: TGTGCCAGCAGCTTATCGGGGGGGCAAGAAGCTTTCTTT. Translated: CASSLSGGQEAFF. The V gene is TRBV11-3, the J gene TRBJ1-1; tentatively, D is TRBD1 (6 bases). Germline-derived CDR1 and CDR2 are SGHNT and YENEEA. This CDR3 is built from 13 residues. V dropped 2 bases and J dropped 8 bases, with 12 bases sitting between them. The variable domain in full, with the rest retrieved from reference TRBV11-3 and TRBJ1-1, is EAGVVQSPRYKIIEKKQPVAFWCNPISGHNTLYWYLQNLGQGPELLIRYENEEAVDDSQLPKDRFSAERLKGVDSTLKIQPAELGDSAVYLCASSLSGGQEAFFGQGTRLTVV.

Here the CDR3 reads CASTQAGVGLAKNIQYF. In nucleotides, the CDR3 is TGTGCCAGCACCCAAGCGGGAGTCGGACTAGCCAAAAACATTCAGTACTTC. The chain joins TRBV28 to TRBJ2-4, with 8 positions matching TRBD2. This CDR3 is built from 17 residues. Germline V CDR1 and CDR2: MDHEN, SYDVKM. Trimming took 7 bases from V and 0 from J; bases not matched to a gene: 11. Variable domain in full (rest from reference TRBV28 and TRBJ2-4): DVKVTQSSRYLVKRTGEKVFLECVQDMDHENMFWYRQDPGLGLRLIYFSYDVKMKEKGDIPEGYSVSREKKERFSLILESASTNQTSMYLCASTQAGVGLAKNIQYFGAGTRLSVL.

The chain links TRBV7-8 to TRBJ2-7; D is possibly TRBD2 (6 bases). CDR1 is SGHVS, CDR2 FQNEAQ, per germline. The CDR3 runs to 14 residues. Deletions cut 2 bases from V and 3 bases from J, with 11 bases between. The CDR3 bases are TGTGCCAGCAGCTTACAGTCCGGGGGCTACGAGCAGTACTTC. Its protein is CASSLQSGGYEQYF.

This chain uses TRBV6-1 with TRBJ1-4; 7 bases are shared with TRBD1. There are 15 residues in the CDR3. CDR1 is MNHNS and CDR2 is SASEGT in the germline V gene. V shed 3 bases and J 7 bases; nucleotides not matched to a gene: 8. The CDR3: CASSDKGGESEKLFF. DNA for the CDR3: TGTGCCAGCAGTGACAAAGGGGGCGAATCTGAAAAACTGTTTTTT.

The chain combines TRBV29-1 with TRBJ2-1, with 9 bases that match TRBD1. The CDR3 is made up of 12 amino acids. V was pared by 0 bases and J by 15 bases, with 6 bases of the junction left unmatched. Germline-derived CDR1 and CDR2 are SQVTM and ANQGSEA. CDR3 protein: CSVEDRDRVPFF. The CDR3 DNA reads TGCAGCGTTGAAGATAGGGACAGGGTACCGTTCTTC.

V is TRBV4-3 and J is TRBJ2-5; D is perhaps TRBD2 (6 bases). This CDR3 contains 17 residues. Germline V gene sequence: CDR1 LGHNA, CDR2 YSLEER. The germline V and J ends were trimmed by 1 base and 2 bases, with 17 bases remaining between them. The CDR3, as DNA: TGCGCCAGCAGCCAAGGAGCTGTCGTCGCGGGGCAAGAGACCCAGTACTTC. Translating gives CASSQGAVVAGQETQYF.

The gene calls are TRBV11-2 and TRBJ2-1; 8 bases map to TRBD1. This CDR3 comprises 15 residues. CDR1 SGHAT and CDR2 FQNNGV come from the germline V gene. J lost 4 bases, V lost 3 bases, and 5 bases had no gene match. CDR3 region: CASSLFGQGYNEQFF. DNA for the CDR3: TGTGCCAGCAGCTTGTTCGGACAGGGATACAATGAGCAGTTCTTC. The whole variable domain, filled in from reference TRBV11-2 and TRBJ2-1, reads EAGVAQSPRYKIIEKRQSVAFWCNPISGHATLYWYQQILGQGPKLLIQFQNNGVVDDSQLPKDRFSAERLKGVDSTLKIQPAKLEDSAVYLCASSLFGQGYNEQFFGPGTRLTVL.

This chain links TRBV19 with TRBJ1-2; D is ambiguous. There are 13 residues in the CDR3. The germline V and J ends were trimmed by 3 bases and 3 bases, with 8 bases remaining between them. Germline CDR1 LNHDA, CDR2 SQIVND (reference sequence). CDR3 protein: CASSIRPDYGYTF. In DNA form, the CDR3 reads TGTGCCAGTAGTATCCGGCCTGACTATGGCTACACCTTC.

The chain uses TRBV7-3 and TRBJ2-3, with 7 nucleotides matching TRBD2. This CDR3 region has 18 residues. From germline, CDR1 is SGHTA and CDR2 FQGTGA. Trimming took 3 bases from V and 5 from J; bases not matched to a gene: 17. In nucleotides, the CDR3 is TGTGCCAGCAGCTTCTTTGCGGGAGTTTTCGGTACCAAAGATACGCAGTATTTT. Its translation: CASSFFAGVFGTKDTQYF.

The V call is TRBV18, the J call TRBJ1-5, with D tentatively TRBD1 (5 bases). The V end was cut by 3 bases, the J end by 5 bases, with 11 bases between. CDR1 is KGHSH, CDR2 LQKENI, per germline. The CDR3 sequence is 14 residues long. This CDR3 is CASSPQGGDQPQHF. The CDR3 DNA reads as TGTGCCAGCTCACCCCAGGGAGGGGATCAGCCCCAGCATTTT.

The gene calls are TRBV15 and TRBJ1-2; 10 nucleotides line up with TRBD1. The J segment lost 2 bases and the V segment lost 4 bases, leaving 10 bases of the junction unmatched. Germline V lookup: CDR1 LNHNV, CDR2 YYDKDF (reference sequence). This CDR3 comprises 17 residues. This CDR3 reads CATSKPGGGQGNYGYTF. In DNA, the CDR3 is TGTGCCACCAGCAAACCTGGCGGGGGACAGGGGAACTATGGCTACACCTTC.

This clone has just one count. The V call is TRBV6-5, the J call TRBJ1-1, with D perhaps TRBD1 (6 bases). The CDR3 length is 13 residues. Germline CDR1 MNHEY, CDR2 SVGAGI. The V end lost 6 bases, the J end lost 4 bases, and 12 bases lay between the germline ends. As DNA, the CDR3 is TGTGCCAGCAGCCCGGGACATCTCACTGAAGCTTTCTTT. Translated: CASSPGHLTEAFF.

The chain recombines TRBV27 with TRBJ2-5; the match to TRBD2 covers 8 bases. V lost 3 bases and J lost 4; bases outside the gene matches: 4. Germline CDR1 and CDR2: MNHEY and SMNVEV (reference sequence). The CDR3 is 14 residues long. The CDR3 sequence: CASSFGLAGETQYF. The CDR3 region has the DNA TGTGCCAGCAGTTTCGGTCTAGCGGGAGAGACCCAGTACTTC.

This sequence joins TRBV19 and TRBJ1-1, with D maybe TRBD1 (6 bases). This CDR3 region has 14 residues. Looked up from germline, CDR1 is LNHDA and CDR2 is SQIVND (reference sequence). V was trimmed by 3 bases and J by 4 bases, leaving 12 bases between them. CDR3 sequence (DNA): TGTGCCAGTAGTATGGGGGCCCGAGGCACTGAAGCTTTCTTT. Protein product: CASSMGARGTEAFF.

V is TRBV7-9 and J is TRBJ2-5; the D gene is possibly TRBD2 (6 bases). Trimming cost V 8 bases and J 4 bases, with 14 bases left between them. Germline loops: CDR1 SEHNR, CDR2 FQNEAQ (reference sequence). The length of the CDR3 is 13 residues. The CDR3 sequence: CASGSGGPETQYF. Written as DNA, the CDR3 is TGTGCCAGCGGCTCCGGGGGACCAGAGACCCAGTACTTC. Using reference TRBV7-9 and TRBJ2-5 for the parts outside the CDR3, the full variable domain is DTGVSQNPRHKITKRGQNVTFRCDPISEHNRLYWYRQTLGQGPEFLTYFQNEAQLEKSRLLSDRFSAERPKGSFSTLEIQRTEQGDSAMYLCASGSGGPETQYFGPGTRLLVL.

V is TRBV30 and J is TRBJ1-6; TRBD1 agrees at 8 bases. The germline gives CDR1 GTSNPN, CDR2 SVGIG (reference sequence). This CDR3 spans 15 amino acids. V shed 0 bases, J shed 7 bases, and the junction held 5 bases outside the gene matches. The DNA for the CDR3 is TGTGCCTGGAGTGTAATTCGGACAGGGAATTCACCCCTCCACTTT. Its translation: CAWSVIRTGNSPLHF. The full variable domain, rest sourced from reference TRBV30 and TRBJ1-6, is SQTIHQWPATLVQPVGSPLSLECTVEGTSNPNLYWYRQAAGRGLQLLFYSVGIGQISSEVPQNLSASRPQDRQFILSSKKLLLSDSGFYLCAWSVIRTGNSPLHFGNGTRLTVT.

This chain uses TRBV4-2 with TRBJ1-5; 9 bases map to TRBD1. J was trimmed by 4 bases and V by 1 base; bases with no gene match: 2. The CDR3 is made up of 15 amino acids. CDR1 LGHNA and CDR2 YNFKEQ come from the germline V gene. The CDR3 sequence is CASSQGTGANQPQHF. CDR3 DNA sequence: TGTGCCAGCAGCCAAGGGACAGGGGCTAATCAGCCCCAGCATTTT.